This T cell receptor (beta chain) was sequenced during a study of CD8 T cells in acute hepatitis C reinfection (dated by TCRdb to the early 2020s). Turning to the overall study: This study examined the TCRbeta repertoire of CD8+ T cells that recognize the HCV NS3-1073 epitope, both during acute infection and after viral clearance. A few spontaneous resolvers contributed paired acute and follow-up samples. Results and caveats for the whole study, not just this receptor: CDR3 sequences shared with other epitopes were rare, and differing sequencing approaches may have limited exact matching. All groups showed preferential use of the TRBV04 and TRBV06 gene families, a pattern that overrepresentation in the naive pool did not explain. NS3-1073 specific repertoires were highly diverse, with no significant diversity differences between acute resolver, follow-up resolver and acute chronic samples. Because bulk sequencing was performed on the TCRbeta chain only, alphabeta pairing of public clonotypes could not be determined. Some 13 public clonotypes were found regardless of outcome; one public clonotype used V04-02/J02-02. NS3-1073 specific cells were too rare to sort in chronically infected subjects, so no follow-up repertoires exist for those subjects.

Turning to this clone: Its recognized antigen is unknown. Relative to the germline gene, one junction end is altered; a read error may explain this.

In light of the paper, this sample's time point label describes: naive CD8 control sorted from an acute-time-point sample. Enrolled in the Montreal Hepatitis C Cohort (HEPCO) in Canada, the donors were people who inject drugs, and these donors were followed every 3 months. A positive HCV RNA or antibody test that followed a negative test within the previous 24 weeks was the definition used for acute primary HCV infection. CD3, CD8 and CD45RO antibodies were used for surface staining, and dead cells were excluded with an aqua fixable dye. Several spontaneous resolvers, defined by HCV RNA clearance within 24 weeks, were included in the cohort. Negative selection by means of the MACS CD8+ T cell Isolation Kit yielded CD8+ T cells from peripheral blood mononuclear cells recovered from cryopreservation by thawing. A BD FACSAria II cell sorter was used for cell sorting. The FACS-sorted cells had their genomic DNA extracted, and the commercial immunoSEQ service was used to sequence the TCRbeta chains. In the source study's methods: The repertoire data were analyzed using ImmunoSEQ Analyzer software v3.0 and R v3.5.1. Only productive rearrangements were analyzed, because any sequences with stop codons or out-of-frame rearrangements were filtered out. Simpson diversity, Shannon entropy, CDR3 length and nucleotide addition metrics were supplied by the sequencing provider. Clonotypes were grouped by frequency as dominant, sub-dominant, low or lowest abundance, and most analyses excluded clonotypes below 0.1%. Any CDR3 amino acid clonotype present in at least two subjects at a cumulative frequency of at least 0.5% was labeled public. In its TCRdb copy, this immuneACCESS table keeps in-frame sequences only and misses some clones. Where compared with another copy, unresolved V genes explain less than half of these, and the others have no known cause. V, J and clone size are those of that table, while D and trimming were read from the DNA. This sample has tens of thousands of clones in its table, and approximately 85% of those were observed once. 11% of the sample goes to the ten largest clones.

CDR1 and CDR2 are drawn from the germline V gene (reference sequence): MNHEY, SMNVEV. The CDR3, from cysteine to phenylalanine, totals 12 residues. Here the CDR3 DNA is all that survives: 36 bases in frame from base 1. This TCR derives from a young woman who spontaneously cleared hepatitis C infection. The sample was naive CD8+ T cells from PBMCs. The sample's cell subset or site label is to be understood as: sorted total naive CD45RO-negative CD8+ T cells. Rearrangement joined TRBV27 to TRBJ1-1, with the D gene too uncertain to name. The sequenced DNA is TGTGCCACCAGTGGAATGAACACTGAAGCTTTCTTT. The translation is CATSGMNTEAFF.